This T cell receptor beta chain was captured in a study of spatial heterogeneity in lung cancer (dated by TCRdb to between 2018 and 2020). Background on the whole study: Beta-chain transcripts were consistently detected in greater numbers than alpha-chain transcripts, which likely reflected higher beta-chain transcript abundance. In the raw uncorrected reads, each unique combination of TCR and UMI appeared more than ten times on average. Both alpha and beta chains were TCR-sequenced in around 220 tumor regions, approximately 67 matched nontumor lung samples and 55 to 60 PBMC samples obtained at surgery. In tumor regions, TCR transcript counts showed a strong correlation with a T cell transcriptional module score from matched bulk RNA-seq. The study linked features of the TCR repertoire to counts of nonsynonymous mutations, which were determined by whole-exome sequencing of tumor tissue. In non-small cell lung cancer, the study quantitatively compared TCR alpha and beta repertoires across several tumor regions, matched nontumor lung, and blood.

This clonotype was picked up one time. This clone's antigen is unknown. Base qualities are not at hand, and no much larger clone is one base apart. On its own, one read is weak support. With the library built for alpha chains, this beta chain is off target and its frequency is not meaningful. The method behind the library was 5' RACE. The sample was run on a NextSeq 500. To allow correction of PCR and sequencing errors, the TCR library protocol tagged every TCR cDNA molecule with a unique molecular identifier. In the paper's pipeline: TCR identification, UMI-based error correction and CDR3 extraction were performed with Decombinator tools. TCRs above a frequency of 2 per 1,000, corresponding to the top 1% of the tumor frequency distribution, were defined as expanded. Expanded tumor TCRs statistically deemed absent (corrected P<0.05) from at least one tumor region were classed as regional, and all other expanded tumor TCRs were classed as ubiquitous. Renyi diversity was calculated using the R vegan package after each repertoire was subsampled 100 times to 5,000 TCRs. CDR3 similarity networks were built from amino acid triplet string-kernel similarity, connecting CDR3s with pairwise similarity above 0.82. In TCRdb, the public reads were trimmed at Q25 with fastp and aligned with MiXCR, with productive beta chains retained. For every CDR3 protein sequence, its rows merge into one entry that carries the most common genes and DNA. TCRdb, not the authors, supplied the V and J calls. This sample holds about 19,000 distinct CDR3 sequences; around a tenth were observed only once. In total, the top ten clones hold roughly 21% of the sample.

Findings and caveats that apply to the study as a whole: TCR-seq coverage of tumor T cells was estimated to be only 6% to 7.5% for alpha chains and more than 11% for beta chains. Confirming at a functional level the hypothesis that regional TCRs recognize regional mutations was considered to require additional single-cell paired TCR alpha and beta sequencing. The tumor nonsynonymous mutation count correlated with the number of expanded alpha and beta TCRs within the tumor. Counts of ubiquitous and regional expanded TCRs correlated with counts of ubiquitous and regional nonsynonymous mutations, respectively.

The CDR3 goes from the cysteine to the phenylalanine over 15 residues. The kept DNA is CDR3 alone, 45 bases in frame from the first base. From the germline V gene (reference sequence), CDR1 is SEHNR and CDR2 is FQNEAQ. Between the V and J ends, shortened by 1 base and 1 base respectively, the junction contains 10 bases. The time point label of this sample denotes: sample taken at primary tumor resection. The donors were more than 60 patients from the lung TRACERx cohort who had early-stage, untreated non-small cell lung cancer. TCR sequencing used whole RNA extracted from tumor and nontumor lung tissue, or from cryopreserved PBMC samples, without cell sorting. A patient was chosen for TCR sequencing only when enough RNA was available from at least two tumor regions. A lung pathologist reviewed the tumor and adjacent nontumor lung specimens before the specimens were selected.

The chain is encoded by TRBV7-9 joined to TRBJ1-1; the D gene assignment is ambiguous. The sequencing here drew on lung tumor tissue, taken at surgery. This TCR derives from a female donor with early-stage non-small cell lung cancer. CDR3 protein: CASSLGVRENTEAFF. The nucleotides read TGTGCCAGCAGCTTAGGTGTCAGAGAGAACACTGAAGCTTTCTTT.